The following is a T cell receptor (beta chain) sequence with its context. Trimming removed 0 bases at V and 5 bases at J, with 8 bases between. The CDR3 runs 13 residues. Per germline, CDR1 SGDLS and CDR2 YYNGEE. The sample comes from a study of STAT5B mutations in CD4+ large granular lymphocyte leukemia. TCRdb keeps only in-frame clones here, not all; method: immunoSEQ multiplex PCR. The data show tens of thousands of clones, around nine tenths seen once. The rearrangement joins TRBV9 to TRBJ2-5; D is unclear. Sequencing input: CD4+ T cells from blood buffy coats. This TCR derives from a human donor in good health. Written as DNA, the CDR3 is TGTGCCAGCAGCGTAGACACGTGGGAGACCCAGTACTTC. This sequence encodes CASSVDTWETQYF.